This T cell receptor (beta chain) was observed in a study of beta chain features in type 1 diabetes. The CDR3 extends over 15 amino acids. V trimming: 2 bases; J trimming: 5 bases; junction bases outside the gene matches: 6. Per the germline V gene, CDR1 is MDHEN and CDR2 is SYDVKM. The entirety of the isolated RNA underwent reverse transcription, so expressed TCRB transcripts were sequenced. Method: immunoSEQ multiplex PCR; TCRdb's copy keeps in-frame clones and lacks some. The data show some 150,000 clones, 11% seen once. J is TRBJ2-3 and V is TRBV28; TRBD2 matches at 8 bases. Material: central memory CD4+ T cells from blood. This clonotype was obtained from a man aged 18 to 29 in good health. CDR3 coding DNA: TGTGCCAGCAGTTTACGCGGGGGGCGTGGAGATACGCAGTATTTT. This sequence encodes CASSLRGGRGDTQYF.